This T cell receptor beta chain was sequenced during a study of identical twins (dated by TCRdb to 2015 to 2016). With respect to the entire study: TCR alpha and beta repertoires from monozygotic twins, unrelated adults of various ages and cord blood were deep-sequenced to test whether fetal clonotypes persist. Replicate twin experiments were performed at different times using different library preparation protocols to rule out contamination.

As regards this clonotype: Its antigen is unknown. Per-base qualities were not stored, and no clone one base away is much larger.

The V and J ends are trimmed by 2 bases and 1 base, leaving 15 bases between them. Its CDR3 holds 16 amino acids, cysteine through phenylalanine. Only the CDR3 part of the read is kept: 48 bases, read in frame from the first base. Reading the germline V gene gives CDR1 SGHRS and CDR2 YFSETQ. Receptor libraries were prepared by 5' RACE. Sequencing took place on an Illumina HiSeq 2000. Template switching added a universal primer binding site, and the final cDNA carried a unique molecular identifier that allowed TCR cDNA molecules to be counted accurately. Specific primers in the conserved constant-segment region were used to synthesize first-strand cDNA for TCR alpha and beta chains. Each cDNA library was double barcoded, with a SMART-Mk sample barcode plus Illumina barcodes, to control for contamination. TruSeq adapter sequences and Illumina sample barcodes were added in two successive PCR steps. TCR alpha and beta cDNA libraries were sequenced on the Illumina HiSeq platform with custom primers. The authors processed their data as follows. MiGEC processed the raw reads to extract unique molecular identifiers, while MiXCR was used to determine the CDR3 positions. Recombination models were inferred per individual with the repgenHMM and IGoR tools using an EM algorithm. Shared clonotypes were analyzed with the tcR package in R, and sharing was normalized by the product of cloneset sizes. To study raw recombination without the effects of thymic and clonal selection, out-of-frame nonproductive sequences were analyzed. TCRdb handled the public reads itself, with Q25 trimming in fastp and clone calling in MiXCR, and kept productive beta chains. Identical CDR3 protein sequences are pooled into one entry, listed with their most common genes and DNA. For this entry, the V and J calls and clone size follow TCRdb and not the study's own pipeline. This sample has some 440,000 distinct CDR3 sequences in its table, and 20% to 25% of those were observed once. Clones ranked in the top ten supply about 2.7% of the sample.

Findings and caveats that apply to the study as a whole: Fewer insertions were carried by abundant cord blood beta clonotypes; a weaker similar trend was observed in young adult naive repertoires, while no such trend was observed in memory repertoires. Because the same donors could not be followed over many years, conclusions were based on cross-sectional statistical analysis. Compared with coincidental sharing between unrelated individuals, out-of-frame TCR alpha sequences shared between twins had an excess of sequences with low generation probability. Out-of-frame TCR alpha sharing in monozygotic twins was systematically underestimated by recombination models, whereas sharing between unrelated individuals was in agreement with the recombination models. Invariant T cells such as MAIT and iNKT could partly confound zero-insertion analyses, though diverse VJ usage argued against this for most clonotypes. Excess twin sharing in beta out-of-frame sequences was weaker because fewer shared sequences lowered the signal-to-noise ratio.

All donors were healthy Caucasians. The twin cohort comprised three pairs of female monozygotic twins, all aged roughly 18 to 29 years. Positive isolation kits from Invitrogen were used to isolate CD4+ and CD8+ T cell populations. These data also formed part of another study, on T cells expressing NK-cell markers. As noted in the second study: Three sorted T-cell subsets (CD3+CD56+NKG2C+, CD3+CD56+NKG2C- and CD3+CD56-NKG2C+) from roughly eight donors had their TCR beta-chain repertoires profiled. Seven of the eight sequenced donors were HCMV-seropositive and one was HCMV-seronegative. To restrict sorting to alphabetaTCR-expressing T cells, an anti-gammadeltaTCR antibody was added in several experiments. In roughly six donors, the dominant CD3+CD56+NKG2C+ clonotypes ranked among the top 10 CD8+ clonotypes, making up about 1.0-8% of CD8+ T cells. Those dominant clonotypes were again the most abundant among CD3+CD56-NKG2C+ cells in a few donors, at 28.3-60.1%. It remained unclear whether the expanded NKG2C-expressing T cell clones were specific for HCMV antigens. The study sequenced eight donors, all healthy volunteers chosen at random: three men and five women. A commercial ELISA kit detecting HCMV-specific IgG in serum was used to determine HCMV serostatus. MIGEC handled demultiplexing of the reads and grouping by UMI, while MiTCR was used to assemble and quantify clonotypes. Only TCR cDNA sequences supported by at least two reads were kept to exclude erroneous sequences. The tcR package was used for downstream repertoire analysis, and clonotypes were matched across fractions by CDR3 nucleotide sequence plus V segment. VDJmatch was used to annotate antigen specificity against VDJdb, with one amino acid substitution in CDR3 permitted.

The source is a woman aged 18-35 years in good health. The specimen sequenced was CD4+ T cells sorted from blood. Recombination connected TRBV5-1 to TRBJ1-1; the D gene identity is not certain. The CDR3 reads as follows: CASSFTGARQNTEAFF. The base sequence is TGCGCCAGCAGCTTCACGGGAGCCAGGCAGAACACTGAAGCTTTCTTT.